The 18 T cell receptor beta chains below all came from one sample that was sequenced in a study of cytomegalovirus exposure and HLA in healthy donors. Primers for the PCR totalled 60 Vbeta and 13 Jbeta. The repertoire was sequenced with immunoSEQ multiplex PCR; TCRdb's copy has only in-frame clones and lacks some. Of about 190,000 clones listed, about four fifths are singletons. The specimen sequenced was PBMCs. These receptors were taken from a woman in her twenties or thirties in good health and CMV-seropositive.

The rearrangement links TRBV6-5 to TRBJ1-1; D is undetermined. Per germline, CDR1 MNHEY and CDR2 SVGAGI. With 6 bases removed from V and 1 base from J, the gap between germline ends came to 15 bases. This CDR3 has 15 amino acids. This chain's CDR3 is CASSPRGRENTEAFF. The CDR3, as DNA: TGTGCCAGCAGCCCACGAGGGCGCGAGAACACTGAAGCTTTCTTT.

The V and J genes are TRBV30 and TRBJ2-7; the match to TRBD1 covers 7 bases. Germline lookup yields CDR1 GTSNPN and CDR2 SVGIG (reference sequence). The CDR3 totals 12 residues. Trimming cost V 5 bases and J 7 bases; bases outside gene matches: 8. CDR3 sequence (DNA): TGTGCCTGGGGGGCACAGGGGAGTGAGCAGTACTTC. Its protein is CAWGAQGSEQYF. Full variable domain (missing parts from reference TRBV30 and TRBJ2-7): SQTIHQWPATLVQPVGSPLSLECTVEGTSNPNLYWYRQAAGRGLQLLFYSVGIGQISSEVPQNLSASRPQDRQFILSSKKLLLSDSGFYLCAWGAQGSEQYFGPGTRLTVT.

The chain recombines TRBV27 with TRBJ2-7; 7 nucleotides align to TRBD1. Germline V gives CDR1 MNHEY, CDR2 SMNVEV (reference sequence). The CDR3 runs 13 residues. Trimming at V came to 6 bases and at J to 1 base, leaving 3 bases not matched to a gene. The CDR3 loop is CASSKTGSYEQYF. The DNA for the CDR3 is TGTGCCAGCAGCAAGACAGGGTCCTACGAGCAGTACTTC.

V is TRBV5-1 and J is TRBJ1-1; possible D gene TRBD1, 5 bases. CDR3 length: 15 residues. The germline gives CDR1 SGHRS, CDR2 YFSETQ. Deletions cut 3 bases from V and 0 bases from J, with 12 bases between. For the CDR3, the DNA is TGCGCCAGCAGCTCCCTTAACAGGATGAACACTGAAGCTTTCTTT. Protein: CASSSLNRMNTEAFF. The variable domain in full, with the rest retrieved from reference TRBV5-1 and TRBJ1-1, is KAGVTQTPRYLIKTRGQQVTLSCSPISGHRSVSWYQQTPGQGLQFLFEYFSETQRNKGNFPGRFSGRQFSNSRSEMNVSTLELGDSALYLCASSSLNRMNTEAFFGQGTRLTVV.

The rearrangement links TRBV12-5 to TRBJ2-2, with D possibly being TRBD1 (6 bases). The CDR3 runs 15 residues. Trimming left V 0 bases short and J 2 bases short, with 7 bases between. Germline CDR1 and CDR2: LGHNT and FRNRAP. As DNA, the CDR3 is TGTGCTAGTGGTTTGGTACAGGGAAACACCGGGGAGCTGTTTTTT. This encodes CASGLVQGNTGELFF.

V usage is TRBV18 and J usage is TRBJ2-5, with 7 bases lining up with TRBD1. Per germline, CDR1 KGHSH and CDR2 LQKENI. There are 13 residues in the CDR3. V was clipped by 6 bases and J by 5 bases; unmatched bases: 6. CDR3 sequence (DNA): TGTGCCAGCTCCCCGGACAGGAAGGAGACCCAGTACTTC. Translating it yields CASSPDRKETQYF.

In this sample, this clone turned up a few times. The chain links TRBV28 to TRBJ2-3; tentative D call: TRBD1 (5 bases). Trimming shortened V by 4 bases and J by 2 bases, and 16 bases separated the two germline ends. Looked up from germline, CDR1 is MDHEN and CDR2 is SYDVKM. This CDR3 contains 16 residues. CDR3 protein: CASSSPVRQITDTQYF. In DNA, the CDR3 is TGTGCCAGCAGTTCTCCGGTACGACAGATCACAGATACGCAGTATTTT. Supplemented by reference TRBV28 and TRBJ2-3, the full variable domain reads DVKVTQSSRYLVKRTGEKVFLECVQDMDHENMFWYRQDPGLGLRLIYFSYDVKMKEKGDIPEGYSVSREKKERFSLILESASTNQTSMYLCASSSPVRQITDTQYFGPGTRLTVL.

This sequence joins TRBV7-2 and TRBJ2-3; 8 bases align to TRBD2. Per the germline V gene, CDR1 is SGHTA and CDR2 is FQGNSA. The CDR3 loop spans 15 amino acids. With 2 bases clipped from V and 5 bases from J, the junction kept 6 bases outside the gene matches. The CDR3 region has the DNA TGTGCCAGCAGCTTACTAAGCGGGAGTTTAGATACGCAGTATTTT. This codes for CASSLLSGSLDTQYF.

This chain uses TRBV6-4 with TRBJ2-3; 9 bases fit TRBD2. V lost 0 bases, J lost 7 bases, and 5 bases stayed unmatched. CDR1 is MRHNA, CDR2 SNTAGT, per germline. This CDR3 has 15 amino acids. The DNA for the CDR3 is TGTGCCAGCAGTGACTCCGCGGGGGGGCAAAATACGCAGTATTTT. As protein: CASSDSAGGQNTQYF.

The rearrangement uses TRBV7-2 and TRBJ1-2, with unresolved D. The length of the CDR3 is 16 residues. Germline V gene data show CDR1 as SGHTA and CDR2 as FQGNSA. The V and J ends lost 1 base and 8 bases respectively, with 20 bases between them. CDR3 in amino acids: CASSLEPGKVVLGYTF. CDR3 nucleotides: TGTGCCAGCAGCTTAGAACCGGGGAAGGTGGTGTTGGGCTACACCTTC.

Worth noting for this clone: Other nucleotide sequences in the sample specify the same CDR3. The V gene is TRBV7-9, the J gene TRBJ2-7; D perhaps matches TRBD1 (6 bases). Germline CDR1 SEHNR, CDR2 FQNEAQ (reference sequence). The ends were cut back, 4 bases at V and 1 base at J, with 8 bases in the middle. This CDR3 is 13 amino acids long. The CDR3 region has the DNA TGTGCCAGCAGCTACAGGGATTCCTACGAGCAGTACTTC. This sequence encodes CASSYRDSYEQYF.

The V gene is TRBV23-1, the J gene TRBJ2-7; 10 bases map to TRBD1. TRBV23-1 is labeled an ORF, and its function is uncertain. The CDR3 contains 16 residues. Trimming removed 4 bases from V and 5 bases from J; junction bases left unmatched: 11. The chain's CDR3 is CASSLLPGTGVHEQYF. Here the CDR3 DNA reads TGCGCCAGCAGTCTCCTCCCCGGGACAGGGGTCCACGAGCAGTACTTC.

This chain links TRBV19 with TRBJ1-5; D possibly corresponds to TRBD1 (6 bases). The CDR3 has 15 amino acids. The V gene lost 7 bases and the J gene lost 3 bases, with 16 bases spanning the gap. Germline V gene sequence: CDR1 LNHDA, CDR2 SQIVND (reference sequence). The CDR3 reads CASNSLTGLNQPQHF. CDR3 sequence (DNA): TGTGCCAGTAACAGTCTGACAGGCCTCAATCAGCCCCAGCATTTT.

A few counts support this clone. V is TRBV12-5 and J is TRBJ1-2; 7 bases are a match to TRBD1. This CDR3 spans 14 amino acids. The ends lost 6 bases at V and 8 bases at J; junction bases unmatched: 12. Germline CDR1 and CDR2: LGHNT and FRNRAP. The DNA of the CDR3 is TGTGCTAGTGGCCGACAGGGCGGGCGTTCCGGCTACACCTTC. Its protein product is CASGRQGGRSGYTF.

V gene TRBV7-9 combines with J gene TRBJ2-5, with 8 bases that match TRBD2. Germline V CDR1 and CDR2: SEHNR, FQNEAQ (reference sequence). The CDR3 spans 14 residues. With V trimmed by 6 bases and J by 1 base, 4 bases remained unmatched. CDR3 in amino acids: CASRPTSGQETQYF. DNA for the CDR3: TGTGCCAGCAGACCCACTAGCGGCCAAGAGACCCAGTACTTC.

This chain joins TRBV6-5 and TRBJ1-6, with TRBD1 matching 7 bases. The V gene's germline CDR1 is MNHEY and CDR2 SVGAGI. Trimming cost V 6 bases and J 5 bases; bases outside gene matches: 4. This CDR3 is 14 amino acids long. For the CDR3, the DNA is TGTGCCAGCAGGGACAGGTGGAATAATTCACCCCTCCACTTT. It specifies CASRDRWNNSPLHF.

J is TRBJ2-7 and V is TRBV6-5; D is possibly TRBD1 (6 bases). CDR3 size: 14 residues. V dropped 10 bases and J dropped 1 base, with 17 bases sitting between them. The germline V gene has CDR1 MNHEY and CDR2 SVGAGI. The CDR3 nucleotides are TGTGCCACCTTCTCCAGACAGGCTTCCTACGAGCAGTACTTC. Its translation is CATFSRQASYEQYF.

This chain links TRBV2 with TRBJ2-5; TRBD2 aligns across 9 bases. Germline V CDR1 and CDR2: SNHLY, FYNNEI. V lost 1 base and J lost 5; bases outside the gene matches: 11. The length of the CDR3 is 17 residues. The CDR3 sequence is CASSEDRGGAGIETQYF. The CDR3 nucleotides are TGTGCCAGCAGTGAAGATCGCGGGGGGGCTGGGATTGAGACCCAGTACTTC.